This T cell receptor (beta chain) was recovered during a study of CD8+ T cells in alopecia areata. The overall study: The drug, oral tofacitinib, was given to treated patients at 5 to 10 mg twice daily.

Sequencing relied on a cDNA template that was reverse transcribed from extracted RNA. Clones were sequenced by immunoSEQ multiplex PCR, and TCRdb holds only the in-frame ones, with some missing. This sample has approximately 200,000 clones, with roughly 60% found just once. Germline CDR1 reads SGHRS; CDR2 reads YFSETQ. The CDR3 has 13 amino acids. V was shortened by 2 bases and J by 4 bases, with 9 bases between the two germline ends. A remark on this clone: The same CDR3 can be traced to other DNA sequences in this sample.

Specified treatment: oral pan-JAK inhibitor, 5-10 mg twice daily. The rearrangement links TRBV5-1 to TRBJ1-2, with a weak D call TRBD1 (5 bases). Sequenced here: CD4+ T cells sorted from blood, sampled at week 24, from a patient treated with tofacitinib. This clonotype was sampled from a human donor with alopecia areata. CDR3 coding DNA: TGCGCCAGCAGCTTAGAGACAGCCTATGGCTACACCTTC. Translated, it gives CASSLETAYGYTF.